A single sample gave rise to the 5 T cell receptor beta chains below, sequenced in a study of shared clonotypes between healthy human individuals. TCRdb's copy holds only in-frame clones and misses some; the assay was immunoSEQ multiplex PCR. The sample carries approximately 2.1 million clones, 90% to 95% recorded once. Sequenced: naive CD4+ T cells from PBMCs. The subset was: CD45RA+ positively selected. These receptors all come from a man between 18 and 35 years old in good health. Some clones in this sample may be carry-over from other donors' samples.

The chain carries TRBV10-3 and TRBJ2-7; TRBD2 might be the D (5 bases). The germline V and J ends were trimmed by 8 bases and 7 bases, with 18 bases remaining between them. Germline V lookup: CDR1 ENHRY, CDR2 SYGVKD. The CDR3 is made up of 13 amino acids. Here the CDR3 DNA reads TGTGCCATCCTGAGGGCCGATGTTTTGGAGCAGTACTTC. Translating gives CAILRADVLEQYF.

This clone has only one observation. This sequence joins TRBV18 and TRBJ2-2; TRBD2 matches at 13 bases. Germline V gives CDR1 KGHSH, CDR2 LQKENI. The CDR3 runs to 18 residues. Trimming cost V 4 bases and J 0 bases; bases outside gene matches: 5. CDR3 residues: CASSLGLAGVPNTGELFF. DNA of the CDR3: TGTGCCAGCTCACTTGGACTAGCGGGAGTCCCGAACACCGGGGAGCTGTTTTTT.

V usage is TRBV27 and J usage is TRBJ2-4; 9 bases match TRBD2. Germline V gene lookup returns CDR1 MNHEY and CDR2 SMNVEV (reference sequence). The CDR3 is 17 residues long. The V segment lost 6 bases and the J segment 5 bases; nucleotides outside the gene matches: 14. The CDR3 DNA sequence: TGTGCCAGCAGCAACAGGGGTAGCGGGAGTGGGGAAAACATTCAGTACTTC. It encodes CASSNRGSGSGENIQYF.

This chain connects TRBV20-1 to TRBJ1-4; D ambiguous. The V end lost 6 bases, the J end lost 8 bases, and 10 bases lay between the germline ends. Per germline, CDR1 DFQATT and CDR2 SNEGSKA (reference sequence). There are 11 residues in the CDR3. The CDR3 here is CSAPLGEKLFF. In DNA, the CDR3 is TGCAGTGCCCCGCTGGGGGAAAAACTGTTTTTT.

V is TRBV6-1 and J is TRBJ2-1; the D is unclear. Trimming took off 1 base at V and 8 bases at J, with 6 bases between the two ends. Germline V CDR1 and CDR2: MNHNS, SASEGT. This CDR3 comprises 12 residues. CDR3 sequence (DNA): TGTGCCAGCAGTGAAGAGGTCGATGAGCAGTTCTTC. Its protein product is CASSEEVDEQFF.